The sequence of this TCR beta chain was determined in a study of CD8+ T cells in alopecia areata. General observations from the study: Clonality exceeded that of normal scalp in lesional scalp, most notably in alopecia totalis/universalis.

J lost 6 bases, V lost 5 bases, and 12 bases had no gene match. The CDR3 totals 15 residues. Germline V gene lookup returns CDR1 SGHTA and CDR2 FQGNSA. Following extraction, RNA underwent reverse transcription to cDNA, which served as the sequencing template. Generated by immunoSEQ multiplex PCR, the TCRdb table keeps only in-frame clones and is missing some. The profile shows about 150,000 clones, about 89% of them singletons. Turning to this clone: As yet, its antigen is unknown.

V gene TRBV7-2 combines with J gene TRBJ1-2; 7 nucleotides match TRBD1. The sequences come from CD8+ T cells sorted from blood, collected at week 0. This clonotype originated in a human donor with alopecia areata. The CDR3 here is CASSQKGQSADGYTF. CDR3 nucleotide sequence: TGTGCCAGCAGCCAAAAGGGACAGTCCGCCGATGGCTACACCTTC.